Ten or more counts support the clone carrying this T cell receptor beta chain. What it recognizes is unknown. The source of the sample is a study of T cells in Graves' hyperthyroidism and ophthalmopathy. Notes on the study in general: Blood also showed most of the thyroid clonotypes that were expanded above 0.001. Ophthalmopathy onset followed model prediction by a median around six months.

The germline CDR1 and CDR2 sequences are SGHTA and FQGTGA. The CDR3 length is 15 residues. The V and J ends lost 0 bases and 2 bases respectively, with 11 bases between them. Each person with ophthalmopathy scored at least 3 on the Clinical Activity Score, reached NOSPECS grade 4 or higher, and had been ill under 3 months. A patient was excluded if there was uncontrolled infection, other autoimmune disease, pregnancy or lactation. RNA transcripts were the template for amplifying TCR beta CDR3 regions. Researchers ran a first-round RT-PCR on the TCR CDR3 using the HTBI primer set. TCRdb analysed the multiplex PCR reads with MiXCR anew, one entry per CDR3 protein. The table includes 700,000 or so distinct CDR3 sequences, 14% detected once.

The sequencing sample was made of blood. The gene calls are TRBV7-3 and TRBJ2-7; possibly TRBD1 for D (6 bases). The clonotype was recovered from a woman in her fifties or sixties with Graves' ophthalmopathy. The CDR3 protein is CASSLTGGSAYEQYF. The CDR3 region has the DNA TGTGCCAGCAGCTTAACAGGGGGATCCGCCTACGAGCAGTACTTC.